This T cell receptor beta chain was recovered during a study of PD-L1 blockade in urothelial cancer. Looking at the study overall: Male sex and bladder-origin urothelial cancer characterized about 85% of the 29 patients.

Concerning this clone itself: Its antigen is undetermined.

CDR3 length: 14 amino acids. Germline-derived CDR1 and CDR2 are SGHTA and FQGNSA. Trimming took 5 bases from V and 6 from J, leaving 17 bases between them. As for time point: pretreatment peripheral blood. Study-level findings and limits: When pretreatment blood TCR clonality was below the median, it predicted better survival.

Only in-frame clones appear in the TCRdb table, and some are missing; sequencing was by immunoSEQ multiplex PCR. The table lists 70,000 to 85,000 clones, roughly nine tenths of them singletons, with over 4% in the top ten. The sequenced sample was PBMCs, obtained around atezolizumab (anti-PD-L1) treatment. This clonotype was sampled from a man between 65 and 80 years old with urothelial cancer. The rearrangement uses TRBV7-2 and TRBJ2-7; D is unresolved. As DNA, the CDR3 is TGTGCCAGCAGCCCGGCTCCTCTCCCGGGCGAGCAGTACTTC. Protein sequence: CASSPAPLPGEQYF.